This TCR beta chain was sequenced for a study of blood T cells in healthy people across ages (dated by TCRdb to 2014 to 2015). Describing the broader study: In model experiments, template switching captured about one uniquely barcoded TCR beta cDNA molecule for every two T cells. Using deep sequencing normalized with unique cDNA molecular identifiers, the study measured how TCR beta repertoire diversity changes with age. The donors were split into four age groups: young (average 16 years), middle-aged (around 37), aged (62) and long-lived (under 90). Donors of different ages were randomly distributed across sequencing lanes to avoid experimental bias. Two additional independent replicas of 1 million unique cDNA reads from the same blood draw were analyzed for two donors (one aged 18 to 30 and one aged 80 or older).

CDR1 and CDR2 (SGHTA, FQGNSA) derive from the germline V gene. There are 16 amino acids in the CDR3, from cysteine to phenylalanine inclusive. Just CDR3 DNA is preserved here, 48 bases in frame from base 1. The germline V and J ends show losses of 5 bases and 2 bases respectively, and no gene match explains 7 bases of the junction. The approximately 39 donors, aged about 6 to 100 years, were systemically healthy Caucasian individuals from Russia. Approximately 9 milliliters of peripheral blood were collected from each donor into EDTA-treated Vacutainer tubes. Ficoll-Paque density-gradient centrifugation was used to isolate PBMCs, with at least 7 million per sample. Total RNA was extracted from PBMCs with Trizol reagent, with at least 5 micrograms obtained per sample. For every donor, flow cytometry on a PBMC aliquot measured the percentage of naive CD45RAhigh/CD27high T cells. Overall study outcomes, separate from this receptor: Because profiling used bulk unsorted PBMCs, naive and antigen-experienced compartments could not be compared conclusively. Estimates of total diversity based on one million sequenced T cells were considered lower bounds and underestimates. As age increased, observed TCR beta diversity per million T cells dropped in a roughly linear way, and a significant reduction was already evident by age 40. There was a strong correlation between observed TCR beta diversity and the percentage of naive T cells measured by flow cytometry. The CMV infection status of donors was not known, potentially confounding age-related changes in expanded clonotypes. Compared with the aged group, the long-lived group had more naive CD4+ T cells, fewer expanded clones and increased TCR diversity, suggesting age selection.

A few counts support this clonotype. This clone's antigen is unknown. No base qualities exist here, and no much larger clone lies one base off it. Library method: 5' RACE. Data came from an Illumina HiSeq 2500. The second PCR ran for about 7 to 11 cycles and used a J-beta primer mix along with a sample-barcoded 5' primer. A template-switch 5' adaptor carrying 12 random nucleotides introduced a unique molecular identifier onto each TCR beta cDNA molecule. Each sample yielded at least 3 million CDR3-containing paired-end reads. The Mint cDNA synthesis kit, primed by a TRBC-specific oligonucleotide, was used to synthesize first-strand cDNA from all RNA. Following uracil-DNA glycosylase treatment, all cDNA underwent a first 18-cycle PCR with the universal primers M1SS and BC2_uni_R. Regarding the original processing steps: Each sample was normalized by randomly selecting 1 million high-quality reads, each carrying a distinct molecular identifier. Reads sharing molecular identifiers were discarded rather than binned into consensus sequences. CDR3 identification, clonotype clustering and error correction used MiTCR with a Q25 quality threshold and the strictest error-elimination algorithm. A nonparametric unseen species model with Euler transformation was used to estimate a lower bound on total TCR beta diversity. TCRdb passed the public sequencing reads through fastp at Q25 and MiXCR, retaining productive beta sequences. Every CDR3 protein is listed once, alongside the most common genes and DNA of its rows. The V and J calls and clone size come from TCRdb's table, not from the authors' own analysis. This sample lists about 1.8 million distinct CDR3 sequences; 40% to 55% were detected once. More than 2% of the sample is held by the ten biggest clonotypes.

The rearrangement joined TRBV7-2 to TRBJ2-7; 12 nucleotides in the junction match TRBD1. This receptor was obtained from a woman aged 40 to 50 in good health. Input material: blood. The CDR3 in this case is CASSLLGQGAAYEQYF. The DNA sequence reads TGTGCCAGCAGCCTTTTGGGACAGGGGGCGGCCTACGAGCAGTACTTC.